The entry below describes one T cell receptor (beta chain). Its antigen remains unidentified. The source of the sample is a study of a mutant IDH1 vaccine in newly diagnosed glioma. Across the study: With temozolomide cycles, or 4-6 weeks after radiotherapy alone, vaccination was started.

Indicated time point: week 5, during vaccination. The study gave 300 ug of mutant IDH1 20-mer peptide per vaccine dose, with topical imiquimod. Each of the donors came in with new WHO grade 3 or 4 astrocytomas that were IDH1-mutant and ATRX-lost. Clones were sequenced by immunoSEQ multiplex PCR, and TCRdb holds only the in-frame ones, with some missing. Of around 56,000 clones in the sample, about 80% were seen once. The CDR3 runs 14 residues. V lost 2 bases to trimming and J lost 0 bases, with 7 bases between them. Germline V lookup: CDR1 SGHTA, CDR2 FQGTGA. V gene TRBV7-3 combines with J gene TRBJ1-1; D gene unclear. Sequencing used PBMCs, obtained from a glioma patient whose treatment included an IDH1 peptide vaccine. The clonotype was recovered from a woman under 30 with glioma. Some clones in this sample may be carry-over from other donors' samples. The CDR3 is CASSLEGVNTEAFF. The CDR3 nucleotides read TGTGCCAGCAGCTTAGAGGGTGTGAACACTGAAGCTTTCTTT.